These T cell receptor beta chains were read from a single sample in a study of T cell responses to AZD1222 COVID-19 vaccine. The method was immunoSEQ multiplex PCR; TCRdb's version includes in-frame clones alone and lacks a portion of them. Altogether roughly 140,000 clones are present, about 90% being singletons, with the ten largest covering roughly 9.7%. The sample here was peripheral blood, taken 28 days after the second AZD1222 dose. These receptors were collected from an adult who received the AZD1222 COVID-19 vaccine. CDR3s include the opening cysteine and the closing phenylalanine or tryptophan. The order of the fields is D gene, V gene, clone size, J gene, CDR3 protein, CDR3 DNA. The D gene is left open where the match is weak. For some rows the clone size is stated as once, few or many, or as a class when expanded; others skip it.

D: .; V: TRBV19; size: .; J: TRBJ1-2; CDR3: CASSIGTNYGYTF; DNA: TGTGCCAGTAGTATTGGCACAAACTATGGCTACACCTTC
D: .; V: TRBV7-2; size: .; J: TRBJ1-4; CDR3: CASSSGPMSGEKLFF; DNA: TGTGCCAGCAGCTCTGGGCCGATGAGCGGGGAAAAACTGTTTTTT
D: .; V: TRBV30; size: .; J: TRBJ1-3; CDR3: CAWSPVVTSSGNTIYF; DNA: TGTGCCTGGAGTCCCGTCGTGACGAGCTCTGGAAACACCATATATTTT
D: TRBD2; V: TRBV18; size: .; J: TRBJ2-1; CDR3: CASSNLAGGTDEQFF; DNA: TGTGCCAGCTCAAATCTAGCGGGAGGGACCGATGAGCAGTTCTTC
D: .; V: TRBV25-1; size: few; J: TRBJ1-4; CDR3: CASIWKIARSNEKLFF; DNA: TGTGCCAGCATTTGGAAAATTGCACGATCTAATGAAAAACTGTTTTTT
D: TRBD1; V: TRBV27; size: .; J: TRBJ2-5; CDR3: CASSTDDRGRRETQYF; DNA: TGTGCCAGCAGTACCGATGACAGGGGGCGTCGGGAGACCCAGTACTTC
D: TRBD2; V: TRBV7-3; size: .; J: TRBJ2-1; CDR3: CASSWTSGSPEQFF; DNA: TGTGCCAGCAGCTGGACTAGCGGGTCCCCTGAGCAGTTCTTC
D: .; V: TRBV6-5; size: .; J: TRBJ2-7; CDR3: CASSYTSGYSYEQYF; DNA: TGTGCCAGCAGTTACACTTCAGGGTACTCCTACGAGCAGTACTTC
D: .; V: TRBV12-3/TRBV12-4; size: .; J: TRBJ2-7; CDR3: CASSFYGREQYF; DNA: TGTGCCAGCAGTTTTTACGGGCGGGAGCAGTACTTC
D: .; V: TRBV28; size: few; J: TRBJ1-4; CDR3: CASSLPGTQKLFF; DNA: TGTGCCAGCAGTTTGCCCGGGACCCAAAAACTGTTTTTT
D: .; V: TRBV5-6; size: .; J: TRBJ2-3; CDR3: CASSLEVQASTDTQYF; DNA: TGTGCCAGCAGCTTGGAGGTACAGGCGTCCACAGATACGCAGTATTTT
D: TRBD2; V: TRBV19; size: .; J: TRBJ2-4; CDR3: CASSIDTGPAGGIQYF; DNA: TGTGCCAGTAGTATAGATACAGGCCCGGCGGGAGGCATTCAGTACTTC
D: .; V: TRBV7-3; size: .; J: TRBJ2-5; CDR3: CASSYSPGAQETQYF; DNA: TGTGCCAGCAGTTACTCCCCCGGGGCACAAGAGACCCAGTACTTC